Presented here are 7 T cell receptor beta chains from one specimen sequenced in a study of T cells in Graves' hyperthyroidism and ophthalmopathy. Authors of the study amplified TCR beta CDR3 regions from RNA transcripts. Primed by the HTBI set, a first-round RT-PCR was run on the TCR CDR3. TCRdb passed the multiplex PCR reads through MiXCR, listing each CDR3 protein once. The data contain 400,000 to 550,000 distinct CDR3 sequences, around a quarter of them seen just once; the ten biggest clones take up roughly 12%. Sequencing was carried out using blood. Every receptor here comes from a woman aged 25 to 39 with Graves' ophthalmopathy.

This clonotype was detected ten times or more. V gene TRBV28 combines with J gene TRBJ1-6; D is undetermined. The germline CDR1 and CDR2 sequences are MDHEN and SYDVKM. The CDR3 spans 18 residues. The V end lost 7 bases, the J end lost 3 bases, and 22 bases lay between the germline ends. CDR3 in DNA: TGTGCCAGCACCCTTCCGAATATCATGGGCGGCTATAATTCACCCCTCCACTTT. Amino acids: CASTLPNIMGGYNSPLHF. Drawing the rest from reference TRBV28 and TRBJ1-6, the complete variable domain is DVKVTQSSRYLVKRTGEKVFLECVQDMDHENMFWYRQDPGLGLRLIYFSYDVKMKEKGDIPEGYSVSREKKERFSLILESASTNQTSMYLCASTLPNIMGGYNSPLHFGNGTRLTVT.

This chain connects TRBV20-1 to TRBJ1-1, with D possibly matching TRBD1 (5 bases). Germline CDR1 reads DFQATT; CDR2 reads SNEGSKA (reference sequence). V was shortened by 5 bases and J by 1 base, with 26 bases between the two germline ends. The CDR3 has 18 amino acids. The CDR3 DNA follows: TGCAGTGCTTACCGGAACAGGTTTAGGAGAGGTTGGAACACTGAAGCTTTCTTT. It yields the protein CSAYRNRFRRGWNTEAFF.

This clonotype was seen repeatedly, ten times or more. The chain links TRBV2 to TRBJ1-2, with D perhaps TRBD1 (5 bases). This CDR3 has 14 residues. Trimming shortened V by 4 bases and J by 2 bases, and 11 bases separated the two germline ends. Germline V lookup: CDR1 SNHLY, CDR2 FYNNEI. CDR3 DNA: TGTGCCAGCAGTGTATCGACAGCGAACTATGGCTACACCTTC. Its protein product is CASSVSTANYGYTF. The full variable domain, with the rest looked up from reference TRBV2 and TRBJ1-2, is EPEVTQTPSHQVTQMGQEVILRCVPISNHLYFYWYRQILGQKVEFLVSFYNNEISEKSEIFDDQFSVERPDGSNFTLKIRSTKLEDSAMYFCASSVSTANYGYTFGSGTRLTVV.

About this clonotype itself: The junction shows a germline mismatch at one end, possibly a read error. V and J are TRBV6-5 and TRBJ1-2, with TRBD1 as a possible D gene (5 bases). Germline lookup yields CDR1 MNHEY and CDR2 SVGAGI. The CDR3 runs 11 residues. The CDR3 loop is CASSYRDLFYF. The DNA for the CDR3 is TGTGCCAGCAGTTACCGGGACCTTTTTTACTTC.

The rearrangement joins TRBV29-1 to TRBJ1-1; unclear D gene. Germline CDR1 and CDR2: SQVTM and ANQGSEA. The CDR3 contains 11 residues. The V end was cut by 6 bases, the J end by 4 bases, with 9 bases between. The CDR3 sequence is CSVQEGTEAFF. The DNA for the CDR3 is TGCAGCGTCCAGGAGGGCACTGAAGCTTTCTTT.

This clonotype has more than one count but fewer than ten. The rearrangement links TRBV10-3 to TRBJ1-1; D not resolved. V was cut by 5 bases and J by 0 bases, with 7 bases left in between. The CDR3 consists of 13 residues. CDR1 is ENHRY and CDR2 is SYGVKD in the germline V gene. The CDR3 loop reads CAISPSLNTEAFF. CDR3 DNA sequence: TGTGCCATCAGTCCGTCTCTGAACACTGAAGCTTTCTTT.

This chain joins TRBV12-3 or TRBV12-4 and TRBJ2-2; D not certain. Trimming removed 6 bases from V and 1 base from J, with 12 bases in between. CDR3 length: 15 residues. CDR3 residues: CASSAALKNTGELFF. The CDR3, as DNA: TGTGCCAGCAGCGCTGCTTTGAAGAACACCGGGGAGCTGTTTTTT.